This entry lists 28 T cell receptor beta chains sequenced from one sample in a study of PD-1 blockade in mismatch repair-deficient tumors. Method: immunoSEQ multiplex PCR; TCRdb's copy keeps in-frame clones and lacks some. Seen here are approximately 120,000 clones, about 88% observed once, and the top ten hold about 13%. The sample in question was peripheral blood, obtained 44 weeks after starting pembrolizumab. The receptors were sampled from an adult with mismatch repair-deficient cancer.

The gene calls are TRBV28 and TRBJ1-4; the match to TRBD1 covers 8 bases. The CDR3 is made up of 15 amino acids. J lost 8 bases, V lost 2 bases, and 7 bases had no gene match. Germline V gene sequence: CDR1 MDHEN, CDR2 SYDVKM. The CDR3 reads CASSLLETGDEKLFF. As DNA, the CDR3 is TGTGCCAGCAGTTTACTTGAGACAGGGGACGAAAAACTGTTTTTT.

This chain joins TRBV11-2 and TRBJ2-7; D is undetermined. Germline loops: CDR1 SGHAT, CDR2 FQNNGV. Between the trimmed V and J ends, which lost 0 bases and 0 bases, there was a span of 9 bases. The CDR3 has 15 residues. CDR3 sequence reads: CASSLEGRSSYEQYF. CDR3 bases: TGTGCCAGCAGCTTAGAAGGAAGGAGCTCCTACGAGCAGTACTTC.

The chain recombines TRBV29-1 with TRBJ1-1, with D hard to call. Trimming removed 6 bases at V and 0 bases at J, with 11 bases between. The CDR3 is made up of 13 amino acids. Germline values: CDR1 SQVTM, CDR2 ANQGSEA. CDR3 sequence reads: CSVGPFMNTEAFF. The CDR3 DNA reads TGCAGCGTCGGACCTTTTATGAACACTGAAGCTTTCTTT.

The CDR3: CASSVRSDRSYNEQFF. The DNA of the CDR3 is TGTGCCAGCAGCGTTAGGTCCGACAGGTCCTACAATGAGCAGTTCTTC. The chain recombines TRBV7-8 with TRBJ2-1; TRBD1 is a possible D gene (6 bases). The CDR3 has 16 residues. Germline loops: CDR1 SGHVS, CDR2 FQNEAQ. Between the trimmed V and J ends, which lost 5 bases and 1 base, there was a span of 15 bases.

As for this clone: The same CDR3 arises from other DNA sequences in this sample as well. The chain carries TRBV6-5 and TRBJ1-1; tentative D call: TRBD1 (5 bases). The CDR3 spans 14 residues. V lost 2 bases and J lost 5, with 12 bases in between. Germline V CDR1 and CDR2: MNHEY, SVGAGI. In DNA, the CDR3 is TGTGCCAGCAGTTACGGAGGACAAGGAACTGAAGCTTTCTTT. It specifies CASSYGGQGTEAFF.

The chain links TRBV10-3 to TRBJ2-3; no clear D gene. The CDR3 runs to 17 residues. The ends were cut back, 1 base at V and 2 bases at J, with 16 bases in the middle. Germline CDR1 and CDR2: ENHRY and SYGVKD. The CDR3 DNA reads TGTGCCATCAGTGAGTTCGTCAGCCGGCCCGTCACAGATACGCAGTATTTT. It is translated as CAISEFVSRPVTDTQYF.

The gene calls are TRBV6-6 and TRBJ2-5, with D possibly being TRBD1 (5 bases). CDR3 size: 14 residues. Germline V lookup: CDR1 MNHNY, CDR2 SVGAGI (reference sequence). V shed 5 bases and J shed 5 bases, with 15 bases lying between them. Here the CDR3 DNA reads TGTGCCAGCAGTGTTTCAGGGTATCGGGAGACCCAGTACTTC. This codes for CASSVSGYRETQYF.

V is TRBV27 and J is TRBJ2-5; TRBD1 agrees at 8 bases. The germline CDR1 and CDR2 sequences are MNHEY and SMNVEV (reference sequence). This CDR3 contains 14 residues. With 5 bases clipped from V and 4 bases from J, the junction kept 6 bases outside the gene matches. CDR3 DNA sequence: TGTGCCAGCAGTACATCCGGGACAGGAGAGACCCAGTACTTC. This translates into CASSTSGTGETQYF.

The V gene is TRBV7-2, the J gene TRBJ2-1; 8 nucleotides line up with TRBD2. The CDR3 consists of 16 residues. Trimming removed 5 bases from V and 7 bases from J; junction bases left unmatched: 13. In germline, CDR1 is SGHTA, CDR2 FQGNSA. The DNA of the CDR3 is TGTGCCAGCAGCCCGGGCGGGACTAGGACCATGAATGAGCAGTTCTTC. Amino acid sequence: CASSPGGTRTMNEQFF. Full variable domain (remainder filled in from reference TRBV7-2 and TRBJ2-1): GAGVSQSPSNKVTEKGKDVELRCDPISGHTALYWYRQSLGQGLEFLIYFQGNSAPDKSGLPSDRFSAERTGGSVSTLTIQRTQQEDSAVYLCASSPGGTRTMNEQFFGPGTRLTVL.

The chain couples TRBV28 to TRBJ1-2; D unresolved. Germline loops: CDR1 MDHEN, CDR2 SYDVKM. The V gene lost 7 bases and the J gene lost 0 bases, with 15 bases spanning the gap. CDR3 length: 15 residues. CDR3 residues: CASIQQTATNYGYTF. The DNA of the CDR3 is TGTGCCAGCATCCAGCAGACGGCCACTAACTATGGCTACACCTTC.

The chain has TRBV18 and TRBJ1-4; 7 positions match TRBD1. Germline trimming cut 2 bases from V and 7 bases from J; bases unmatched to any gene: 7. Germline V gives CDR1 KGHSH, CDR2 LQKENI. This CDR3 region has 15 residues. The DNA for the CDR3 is TGTGCCAGCTCACCAGGGACAGAACGGAGTGAAAAACTGTTTTTT. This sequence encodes CASSPGTERSEKLFF.

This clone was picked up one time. CDR3 sequence (DNA): TGCGCCAGCAGCCAAGGGACAGGGGAGAAGACCCAGTACTTC. It codes for CASSQGTGEKTQYF. The chain is built from TRBV4-1 and TRBJ2-5; 9 nucleotides match TRBD1. V shed 1 base and J 6 bases; nucleotides not matched to a gene: 3. The germline V gene has CDR1 MGHRA and CDR2 YSYEKL. This CDR3 spans 14 amino acids.

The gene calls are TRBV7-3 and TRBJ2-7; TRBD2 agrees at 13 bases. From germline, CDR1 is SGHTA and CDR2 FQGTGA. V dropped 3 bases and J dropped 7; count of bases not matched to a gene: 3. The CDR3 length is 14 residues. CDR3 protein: CASSFGLAGDEQYF. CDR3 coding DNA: TGTGCCAGCAGCTTCGGACTAGCGGGAGATGAGCAGTACTTC.

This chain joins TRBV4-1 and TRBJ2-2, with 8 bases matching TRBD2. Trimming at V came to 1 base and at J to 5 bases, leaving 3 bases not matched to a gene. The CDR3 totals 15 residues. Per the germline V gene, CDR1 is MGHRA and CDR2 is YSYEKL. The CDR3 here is CASSQGTSGTGELFF. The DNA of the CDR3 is TGCGCCAGCAGCCAAGGTACTAGCGGTACCGGGGAGCTGTTTTTT.

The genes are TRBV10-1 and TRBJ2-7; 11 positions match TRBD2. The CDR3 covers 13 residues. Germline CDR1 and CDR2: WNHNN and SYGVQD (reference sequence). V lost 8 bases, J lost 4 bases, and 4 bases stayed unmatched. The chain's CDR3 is CASSTSGSYEQYF. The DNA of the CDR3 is TGCGCCAGCTCAACTAGCGGGAGTTACGAGCAGTACTTC.

CDR3 nucleotide sequence: TGTGCCAGCAGTCGGAGGGCTAATGAGCAGTTCTTC. It translates to CASSRRANEQFF. The chain uses TRBV7-9 and TRBJ2-1, with D possibly being TRBD2 (6 bases). This CDR3 is 12 amino acids long. The V gene lost 6 bases and the J gene lost 7 bases, with 10 bases spanning the gap. The germline CDR1 and CDR2 sequences are SEHNR and FQNEAQ (reference sequence).

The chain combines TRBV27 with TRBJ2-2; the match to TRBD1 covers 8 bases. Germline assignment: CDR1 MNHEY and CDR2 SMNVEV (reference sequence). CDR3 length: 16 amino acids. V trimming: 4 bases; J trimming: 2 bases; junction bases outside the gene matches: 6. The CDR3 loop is CASSSYRGLNTGELFF. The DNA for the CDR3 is TGTGCCAGCAGTTCGTACAGGGGGTTAAACACCGGGGAGCTGTTTTTT.

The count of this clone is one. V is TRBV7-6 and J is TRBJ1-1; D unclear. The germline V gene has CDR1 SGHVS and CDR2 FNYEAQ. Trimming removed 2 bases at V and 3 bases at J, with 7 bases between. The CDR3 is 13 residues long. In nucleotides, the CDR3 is TGTGCCAGCAGCTTATATGAGTACACTGAAGCTTTCTTT. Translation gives CASSLYEYTEAFF. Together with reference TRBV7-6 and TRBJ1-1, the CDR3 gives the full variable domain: GAGVSQSPRYKVTKRGQDVALRCDPISGHVSLYWYRQALGQGPEFLTYFNYEAQQDKSGLPNDRFSAERPEGSISTLTIQRTEQRDSAMYRCASSLYEYTEAFFGQGTRLTVV.

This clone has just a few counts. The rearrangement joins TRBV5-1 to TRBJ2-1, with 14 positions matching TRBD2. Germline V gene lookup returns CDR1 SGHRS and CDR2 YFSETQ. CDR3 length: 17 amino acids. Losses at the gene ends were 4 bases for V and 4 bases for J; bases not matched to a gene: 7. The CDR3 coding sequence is TGCGCCAGCAGCCCGGGACTAGCGGGAGCCCATTACAATGAGCAGTTCTTC. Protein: CASSPGLAGAHYNEQFF.

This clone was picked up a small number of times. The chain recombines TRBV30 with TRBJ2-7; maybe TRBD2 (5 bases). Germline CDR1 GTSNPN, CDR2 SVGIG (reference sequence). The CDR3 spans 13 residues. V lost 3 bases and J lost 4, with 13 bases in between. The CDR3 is CAWSRGDGYEQYF. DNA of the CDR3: TGTGCCTGGAGCCGGGGAGATGGATACGAGCAGTACTTC.

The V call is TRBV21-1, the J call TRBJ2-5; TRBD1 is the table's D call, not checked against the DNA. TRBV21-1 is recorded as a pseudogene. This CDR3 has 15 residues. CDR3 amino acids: CASIHCSTGVETQYF. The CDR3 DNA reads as TGTGCCAGCATCCATTGCTCGACAGGGGTAGAGACCCAGTACTTC.

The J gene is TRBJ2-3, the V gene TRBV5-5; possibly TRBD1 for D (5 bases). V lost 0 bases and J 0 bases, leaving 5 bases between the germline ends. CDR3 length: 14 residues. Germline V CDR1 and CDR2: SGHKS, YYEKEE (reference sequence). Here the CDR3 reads CASSLGQSTDTQYF. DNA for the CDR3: TGTGCCAGCAGCTTGGGACAGAGCACAGATACGCAGTATTTT.

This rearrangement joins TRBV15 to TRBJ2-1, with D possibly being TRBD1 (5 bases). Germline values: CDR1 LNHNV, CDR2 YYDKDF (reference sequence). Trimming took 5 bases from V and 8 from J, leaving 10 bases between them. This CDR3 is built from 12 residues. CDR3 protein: CATSALGDEQFF. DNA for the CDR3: TGTGCCACCAGCGCGCTAGGGGATGAGCAGTTCTTC.

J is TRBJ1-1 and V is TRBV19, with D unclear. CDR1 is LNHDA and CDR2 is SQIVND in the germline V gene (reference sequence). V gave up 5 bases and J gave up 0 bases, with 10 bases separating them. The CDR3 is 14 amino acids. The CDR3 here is CASSATTLNTEAFF. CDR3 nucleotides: TGTGCCAGTAGTGCAACGACCCTGAACACTGAAGCTTTCTTT.

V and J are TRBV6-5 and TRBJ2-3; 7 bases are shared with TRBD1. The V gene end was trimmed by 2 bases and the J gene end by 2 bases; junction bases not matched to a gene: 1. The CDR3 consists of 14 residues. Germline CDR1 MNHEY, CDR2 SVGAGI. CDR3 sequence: CASSYGTVTDTQYF. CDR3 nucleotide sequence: TGTGCCAGCAGTTACGGGACAGTCACAGATACGCAGTATTTT.

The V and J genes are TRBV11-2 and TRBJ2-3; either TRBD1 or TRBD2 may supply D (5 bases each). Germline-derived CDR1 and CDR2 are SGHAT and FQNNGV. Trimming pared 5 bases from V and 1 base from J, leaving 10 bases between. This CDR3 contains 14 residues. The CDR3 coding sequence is TGTGCCAGCAGCCGGGACCCCCGCACAGATACGCAGTATTTT. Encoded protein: CASSRDPRTDTQYF.

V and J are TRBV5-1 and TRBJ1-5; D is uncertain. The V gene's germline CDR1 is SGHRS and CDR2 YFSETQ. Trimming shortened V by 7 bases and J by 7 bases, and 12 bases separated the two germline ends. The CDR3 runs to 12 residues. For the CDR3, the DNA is TGCGCCAGCGGCTCCTGGGCCCAGCCCCAGCATTTT. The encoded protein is CASGSWAQPQHF.

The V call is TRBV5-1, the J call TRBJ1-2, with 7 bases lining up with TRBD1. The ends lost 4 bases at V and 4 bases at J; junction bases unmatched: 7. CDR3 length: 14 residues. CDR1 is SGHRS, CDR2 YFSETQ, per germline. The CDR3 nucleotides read TGCGCCAGCAGCCTGACCCGGGACAGCTATGGCTACACCTTC. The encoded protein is CASSLTRDSYGYTF.